This T cell receptor (beta chain) was observed in a study of T cells in localized non-small cell lung cancer. Generated by immunoSEQ multiplex PCR, the TCRdb table keeps only in-frame clones and is missing some. The sample records about 43,000 clones, more than 85% being singletons. Whole-study findings and limits: Among the top 100 tumor clones, a median approximately 55 appeared in adjacent lung. Uninvolved adjacent lung, not tumor, had the highest T cell clonality. Sequencing was limited to one tumor region, leaving the possibility of heterogeneity open.

A word on this clone: The antigen is undetermined.

The sequence came from a woman aged 35 to 70 with stage II lung adenocarcinoma. The sequencing used PBMCs, collected before any cancer treatment.

CDR3 residues: CASSNTDTQYF. DNA of the CDR3: TGTGCCAGCAGCAACACAGATACGCAGTATTTT. This chain joins TRBV7-3 and TRBJ2-3; no reliable D call. CDR3 size: 11 residues. The ends were cut back, 5 bases at V and 2 bases at J, with 2 bases in the middle. Germline CDR1 and CDR2: SGHTA and FQGTGA.